This TCR beta chain was observed in a study of shared clonotypes between healthy human individuals. Study results and limitations: Across subsets, estimated richness was generally greater for naive than for memory populations. Against clonotypes common to all four donors, non-shared ones had lower generation probabilities.

The method was immunoSEQ multiplex PCR; TCRdb's version includes in-frame clones alone and lacks a portion of them. Of about 120,000 clones listed, roughly two thirds are singletons. The junction had 8 bases not matched to a gene; V was cut back by 3 bases and J by 2 bases. Germline CDR1 is SGDLS and CDR2 is YYNGEE. The CDR3 totals 16 residues. This clone was seen ten or more times. Its antigen is as yet unknown. The sequencing input was memory CD8+ T cells sorted from blood. Regarding subset: CD45RO+ cells pooled with CCR7-negative TemRA cells. The chain couples TRBV9 to TRBJ1-3; TRBD1 matches 7 bases. The sequence was obtained from a woman aged 25 to 39 in good health. The CDR3 reads CASSARAGTAGNTIYF. In nucleotides, the CDR3 is TGTGCCAGCAGCGCCCGTGCCGGGACAGCTGGAAACACCATATATTTT.